A selection of T cell receptor beta chains follows, all from one sample in a study of spatial heterogeneity in lung cancer. TCRdb passed the 5' RACE reads through MiXCR, listing each CDR3 protein once. The sample holds some 38,000 distinct CDR3 sequences, 6.5% to 8.5% seen once. The input for sequencing was PBMCs, taken at surgery. All receptors derive from a male donor with early-stage non-small cell lung cancer. Both conserved end residues are part of each CDR3.

V gene,CDR3 protein
TRBV7-2,CASSFGSQAYNEQFF
TRBV10-1,CASSVGQGQETQYF
TRBV6-1,CASSEAWTARANYGYTF
TRBV7-9,CASSIYLTGEDGYTF
TRBV7-8,CASSLTGGYGYTF
TRBV27,CASSTQHGSGGGREQFF
TRBV7-9,CASSSTGESYNEQFF
TRBV20-1,CSAPGGTNEKLFF
TRBV5-6,CASSLGGRTANNSPLHF
TRBV11-3,CASSLEASAETQYF
TRBV10-3,CAISENSNEQFF
TRBV27,CASSLTALAGAKNIQYF
TRBV27,CASSLLTGQETQYF
TRBV4-1,CASSLLPGPFNTDTQYF
TRBV9,CASSVAAGTGTWNEQFF
TRBV12-3/TRBV12-4,CASSPRERGEAFF
TRBV29-1,CSVEDGRLQTGELFF
TRBV6-5,CASSYLRGVEQFF
TRBV3-1,CASSLGTENTEAFF
TRBV12-3/TRBV12-4,CASKPGQYTGELFF
TRBV11-1,CASSLGPTGYTF
TRBV25-1,CASSEQGWAGGEQYF
TRBV4-2,CASSQDRGGIQETQYF
TRBV13,CASSLRTRGEETQYF
TRBV6-5,CASRGQQDTFMNTEAFF
TRBV6-5,CASSQGDTSYEQYF
TRBV4-3,CASSQGLAGYYEQYF
TRBV20-1,CSALTPAKNIQYF
TRBV29-1,CSVDSGTNYEQYF
TRBV4-1,CASSQVVRNGGDEQFF
TRBV7-9,CASSLGTNSNQPQHF
TRBV5-4,CASSLGGLETQYF
TRBV7-9,CASSLGPGELFF
TRBV3-1,CASSRGENTEAFF
TRBV6-5,CASSSLRASGRRGQYF
TRBV6-2/TRBV6-3,CASSLGTSGGENEQFF
TRBV12-3/TRBV12-4,CASSALAGGHNEQFF
TRBV6-1,CASRRADEQFF
TRBV5-1,CASSLEAANYGYTF
TRBV6-5,CASSYSEQSNTQYF
TRBV28,CASSLPGTAVEKLFF
TRBV12-5,CASGLVGEKLFF
TRBV7-9,CASSSPSAGGTIGELFF
TRBV12-3/TRBV12-4,CASSPPVGRYEQYF
TRBV2,CASGGDGGYEQYF
TRBV4-2,CASSRGTGVNYEQYF
TRBV12-3/TRBV12-4,CASSFYTLYTF
TRBV12-3/TRBV12-4,CASSLGPENYGYTF
TRBV10-3,CAISEAAGGSFGETQYF
TRBV20-1,CSARGPNTQYF
TRBV5-1,CASSPLGLAGYNEQFF
TRBV7-3,CASSQFPGANQETQYF
TRBV9,CASSVATQGPGELFF
TRBV7-2,CASSQGGTKRNEQFF
TRBV21-1,CAASMRYQPQHF